Detailed here is one TCR beta chain. Its antigen is undetermined. The CDR3 runs 14 residues. V shed 0 bases and J shed 2 bases, with 8 bases lying between them. Germline V gives CDR1 SGHRS, CDR2 YFSETQ. The entry originates in a study of CD8+ T cells in alopecia areata. Across the study: Those treated were given oral tofacitinib at 5 to 10 mg twice daily. Study-wide results and caveats: Persistence of many expanded lesional clones was seen in scalp and blood during tofacitinib. Tofacitinib significantly lowered scalp clonality and expanded CD8+ clones among the top 100.

In each case, RNA was isolated and then reverse transcribed into cDNA as the sequencing template. Assay used: immunoSEQ multiplex PCR; TCRdb lists only in-frame clones, some missing. The repertoire has approximately 210,000 clones, around 43% of them found once; the top ten carry about 2.4%. Treatment in this sample: oral pan-JAK inhibitor, 5-10 mg twice daily. Those with alopecia areata gave lesional scalp punch biopsies and peripheral blood. This TCR was recovered from a human donor with alopecia areata. The chain couples TRBV5-1 to TRBJ1-1, with D uncertain. Source: CD4+ T cells sorted from blood, taken at approximately week 36, from a patient treated with tofacitinib. This chain's CDR3 is CASSLVQTNTEAFF. In DNA form, the CDR3 reads TGCGCCAGCAGCTTGGTTCAGACAAACACTGAAGCTTTCTTT.